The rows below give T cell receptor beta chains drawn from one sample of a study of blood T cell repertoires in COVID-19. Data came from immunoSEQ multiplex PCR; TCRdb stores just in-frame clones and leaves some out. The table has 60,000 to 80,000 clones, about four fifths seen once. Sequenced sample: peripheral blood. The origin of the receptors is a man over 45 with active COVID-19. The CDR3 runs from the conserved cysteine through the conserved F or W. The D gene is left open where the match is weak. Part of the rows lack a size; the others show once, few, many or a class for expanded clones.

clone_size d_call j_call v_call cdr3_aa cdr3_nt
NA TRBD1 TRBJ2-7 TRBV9 CASSERDSSYEQYF TGTGCCAGCAGCGAGAGGGACAGCTCCTACGAGCAGTACTTC
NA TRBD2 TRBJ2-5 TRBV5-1 CASSPLPSGSSGETQYF TGCGCCAGCAGCCCGCTTCCTAGCGGGAGTTCGGGAGAGACCCAGTACTTC
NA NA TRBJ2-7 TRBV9 CASSVGLYEQYF TGTGCCAGCAGCGTGGGCCTCTACGAGCAGTACTTC
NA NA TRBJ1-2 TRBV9 CASSVAGLWFNYGYTF TGTGCCAGCAGCGTAGCAGGCCTCTGGTTTAACTATGGCTACACCTTC
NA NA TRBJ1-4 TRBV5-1 CASSPGSREKLFF TGCGCCAGCAGCCCAGGTTCACGTGAAAAACTGTTTTTT
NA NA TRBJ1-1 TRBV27 CASSVPGAVTEAFF TGTGCCAGCAGCGTCCCAGGGGCAGTCACTGAAGCTTTCTTT
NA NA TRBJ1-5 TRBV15 CATSRDSGGHQPQHF TGTGCCACCAGCAGAGATTCGGGGGGCCATCAGCCCCAGCATTTT
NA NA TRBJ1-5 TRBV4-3 CASSQEISYSNQPQHF TGCGCCAGCAGCCAAGAAATCAGTTATAGCAATCAGCCCCAGCATTTT
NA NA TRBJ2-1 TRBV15 CATSPGVPTYNEQFF TGTGCCACCAGCCCAGGGGTGCCTACCTACAATGAGCAGTTCTTC
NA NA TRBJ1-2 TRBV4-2 CASSQGTDYYGYTF TGTGCCAGCAGCCAAGGAACTGACTACTATGGCTACACCTTC
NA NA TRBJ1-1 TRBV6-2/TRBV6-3 CASSLGANTEAFF TGTGCCAGCAGTTTGGGGGCGAACACTGAAGCTTTCTTT
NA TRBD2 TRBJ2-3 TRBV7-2 CASSSGGGRSTQYF TGTGCCAGCAGCTCCGGGGGGGGGAGGAGTACGCAGTATTTT
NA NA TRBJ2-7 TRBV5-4 CASSPFGDEQYF TGTGCCAGCAGCCCCTTTGGAGACGAGCAGTACTTC
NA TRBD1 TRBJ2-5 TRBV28 CASSPGTEYQETQYF TGTGCCAGCAGTCCAGGGACAGAGTACCAAGAGACCCAGTACTTC
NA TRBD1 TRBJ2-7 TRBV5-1 CASSPGQGYYEQYF TGCGCCAGCAGCCCTGGACAGGGGTACTACGAGCAGTACTTC
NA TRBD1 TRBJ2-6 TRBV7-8 CASSELPGTGSSGANVLTF TGTGCCAGCAGCGAATTGCCCGGGACAGGGTCATCTGGGGCCAACGTCCTGACTTTC
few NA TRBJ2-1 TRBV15 CATSTTGGSREQFF TGTGCCACCAGCACCACCGGAGGGTCCAGAGAGCAGTTCTTC
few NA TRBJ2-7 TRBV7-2 CASSLRQALSSYEQYF TGTGCCAGCAGCTTACGGCAGGCCCTTAGCTCCTACGAGCAGTACTTC
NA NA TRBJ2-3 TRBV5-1 CASSSFSTDTQYF TGCGCCAGCAGCTCATTCAGCACAGATACGCAGTATTTT
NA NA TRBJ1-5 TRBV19 CASSRVLGYNQPQHF TGTGCCAGTAGTAGGGTCCTCGGGTACAATCAGCCCCAGCATTTT
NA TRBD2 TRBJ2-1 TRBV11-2 CASSLRGGYNEQFF TGTGCCAGCAGCTTGCGGGGGGGATACAATGAGCAGTTCTTC
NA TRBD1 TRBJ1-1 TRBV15 CATSRSRTGRSGTEAFF TGTGCCACCAGCAGGTCCAGGACAGGGCGGTCGGGGACTGAAGCTTTCTTT
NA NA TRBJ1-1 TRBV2 CASSESRVDMNTEAFF TGTGCCAGCAGTGAATCTCGGGTAGATATGAACACTGAAGCTTTCTTT
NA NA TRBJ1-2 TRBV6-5 CASSYSSTGRRYTF TGTGCCAGCAGTTATTCTTCTACAGGGCGACGCTACACCTTC
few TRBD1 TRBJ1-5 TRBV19 CASSGTGGFNQPQHF TGTGCCAGTAGTGGGACAGGGGGCTTCAATCAGCCCCAGCATTTT
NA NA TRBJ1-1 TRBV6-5 CASTTTTGRSTEAFF TGTGCCAGCACTACAACGACAGGACGGAGCACTGAAGCTTTCTTT
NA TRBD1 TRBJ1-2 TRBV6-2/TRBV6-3 CASSLLDRGHGYTF TGTGCCAGCAGTCTCCTGGACAGGGGGCATGGCTACACCTTC
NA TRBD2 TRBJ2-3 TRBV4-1 CASSHSGAGGPSDTQYF TGCGCCAGCAGCCATTCGGGAGCGGGGGGGCCATCAGATACGCAGTATTTT
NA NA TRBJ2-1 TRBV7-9 CASSQSGGREQFF TGTGCCAGCAGCCAATCGGGGGGCCGAGAGCAGTTCTTC
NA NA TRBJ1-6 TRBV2 CASSEAELANSPLHF TGTGCCAGCAGTGAAGCGGAGCTAGCAAATTCACCCCTCCACTTT
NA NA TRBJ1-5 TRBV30 CAWATSTNQPQHF TGTGCCTGGGCCACCAGTACGAATCAGCCCCAGCATTTT
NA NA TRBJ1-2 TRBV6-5 CASSPWGGPYGYTF TGTGCCAGCAGCCCATGGGGCGGCCCCTATGGCTACACCTTC
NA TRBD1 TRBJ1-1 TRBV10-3 CAISGDRGRGIEAFF TGTGCCATCAGTGGGGACAGGGGGCGCGGGATTGAAGCTTTCTTT
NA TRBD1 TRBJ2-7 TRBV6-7 CASIKSRDRGPYEQYF TGTGCCAGCATTAAAAGCCGGGACAGGGGCCCCTACGAGCAGTACTTC
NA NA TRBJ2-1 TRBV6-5 CASSIWSTRVNEQFF TGTGCCAGCAGTATCTGGTCGACCCGGGTCAATGAGCAGTTCTTC
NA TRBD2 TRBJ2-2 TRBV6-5 CASSYRLAGEGELFF TGTGCCAGCAGTTACCGGCTAGCGGGAGAGGGGGAGCTGTTTTTT
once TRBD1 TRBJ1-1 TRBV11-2 CASSLGNRGRDVEAFF TGTGCCAGCAGCTTAGGGAACAGGGGGCGCGATGTTGAAGCTTTCTTT
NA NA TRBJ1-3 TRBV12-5 CASGLVLGGRDTIYF TGTGCTAGTGGTTTGGTACTCGGGGGGAGAGACACCATATATTTT
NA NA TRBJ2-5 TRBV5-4 CASSFGGIETQYF TGTGCCAGCAGCTTTGGAGGGATTGAGACCCAGTACTTC
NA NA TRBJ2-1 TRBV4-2 CASSLTLADSYNEQFF TGTGCCAGCAGCCTCACCCTTGCGGATTCCTACAATGAGCAGTTCTTC
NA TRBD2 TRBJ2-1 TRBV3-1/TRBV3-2 CASSKQTSASYNEQFF TGTGCCAGCAGCAAACAGACTAGCGCCTCCTACAATGAGCAGTTCTTC
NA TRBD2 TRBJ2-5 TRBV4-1 CASSQDRRAGGPTGKLVQYF TGCGCCAGCAGCCAAGATCGCAGGGCGGGGGGGCCTACGGGTAAATTGGTCCAGTACTTC
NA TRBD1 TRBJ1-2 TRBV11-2 CASSFSDRAPYGYTF TGTGCCAGCAGCTTTTCGGACAGGGCTCCTTATGGCTACACCTTC
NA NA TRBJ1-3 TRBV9 CASSVDSPVDTIYF TGTGCCAGCAGCGTAGACTCTCCCGTGGACACCATATATTTT
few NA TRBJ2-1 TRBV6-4 CARESYNEQFF TGTGCCAGGGAGAGCTACAATGAGCAGTTCTTC
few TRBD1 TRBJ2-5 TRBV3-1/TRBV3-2 CASSQAGTGYLETQYF TGTGCCAGCAGCCAGGCGGGGACAGGGTACTTGGAGACCCAGTACTTC
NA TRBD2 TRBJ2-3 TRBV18 CASSPPGLAGYQAQYF TGTGCCAGCTCACCACCGGGACTAGCGGGGTACCAGGCGCAGTATTTT
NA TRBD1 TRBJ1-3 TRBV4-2 CASSQDRIIRGLSGNTIYF TGTGCCAGCAGCCAAGATCGGATTATCAGGGGGCTCTCTGGAAACACCATATATTTT
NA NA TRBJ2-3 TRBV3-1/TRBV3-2 CASSQGAPDTQYF TGTGCCAGCAGCCAAGGCGCGCCAGATACGCAGTATTTT
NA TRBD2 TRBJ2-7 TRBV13 CASSATTGGLAGAYEQYF TGTGCCAGCAGCGCCACCACTGGTGGGCTAGCGGGGGCCTACGAGCAGTACTTC
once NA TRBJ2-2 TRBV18 CASSRGQRSTGELFF TGTGCCAGCTCACGCGGCCAGCGGAGCACCGGGGAGCTGTTTTTT
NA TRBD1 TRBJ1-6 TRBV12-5 CASAPGQGSDSPLHF TGTGCTAGTGCGCCGGGACAGGGGTCGGATTCACCCCTCCACTTT
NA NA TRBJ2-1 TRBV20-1 CSASGSGRNYEQFF TGCAGTGCTAGTGGATCCGGGAGAAATTATGAGCAGTTCTTC
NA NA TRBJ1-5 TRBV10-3 CAIRDSSNQPQHF TGTGCCATCAGGGACAGTTCTAATCAGCCCCAGCATTTT
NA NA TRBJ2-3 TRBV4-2 CASSPNSGDTQYF TGTGCCAGCAGCCCCAACTCGGGTGATACGCAGTATTTT
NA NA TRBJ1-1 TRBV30 CAWSSGREAFF TGTGCCTGGAGTTCGGGGAGGGAAGCTTTCTTT
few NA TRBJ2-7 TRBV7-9 CASSFGAYEQYF TGTGCCAGCAGCTTCGGGGCCTACGAGCAGTACTTC
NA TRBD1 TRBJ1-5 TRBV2 CASSGGQGARQPQHF TGTGCCAGCAGTGGGGGACAGGGGGCTCGTCAGCCCCAGCATTTT
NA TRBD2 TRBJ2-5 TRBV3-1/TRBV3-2 CASSQDVPRLAASETQYF TGTGCCAGCAGCCAAGATGTTCCGCGACTAGCGGCCTCTGAGACCCAGTACTTC